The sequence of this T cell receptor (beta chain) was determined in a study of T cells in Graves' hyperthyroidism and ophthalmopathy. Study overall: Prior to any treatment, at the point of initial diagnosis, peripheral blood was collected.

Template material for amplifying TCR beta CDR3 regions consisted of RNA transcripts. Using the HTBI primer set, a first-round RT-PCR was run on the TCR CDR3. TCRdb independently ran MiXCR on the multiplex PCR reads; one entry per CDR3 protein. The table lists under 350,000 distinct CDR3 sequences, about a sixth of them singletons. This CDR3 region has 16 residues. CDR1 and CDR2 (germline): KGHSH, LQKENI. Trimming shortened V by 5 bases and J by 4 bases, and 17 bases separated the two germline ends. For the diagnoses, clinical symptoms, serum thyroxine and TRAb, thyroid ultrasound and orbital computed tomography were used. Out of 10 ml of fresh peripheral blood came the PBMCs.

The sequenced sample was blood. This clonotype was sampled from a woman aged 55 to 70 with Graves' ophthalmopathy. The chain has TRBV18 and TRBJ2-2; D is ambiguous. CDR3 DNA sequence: TGTGCCAGCTCATCCTCTAGACTTTCGAGCACCGGGGAGCTGTTTTTT. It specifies CASSSSRLSSTGELFF.